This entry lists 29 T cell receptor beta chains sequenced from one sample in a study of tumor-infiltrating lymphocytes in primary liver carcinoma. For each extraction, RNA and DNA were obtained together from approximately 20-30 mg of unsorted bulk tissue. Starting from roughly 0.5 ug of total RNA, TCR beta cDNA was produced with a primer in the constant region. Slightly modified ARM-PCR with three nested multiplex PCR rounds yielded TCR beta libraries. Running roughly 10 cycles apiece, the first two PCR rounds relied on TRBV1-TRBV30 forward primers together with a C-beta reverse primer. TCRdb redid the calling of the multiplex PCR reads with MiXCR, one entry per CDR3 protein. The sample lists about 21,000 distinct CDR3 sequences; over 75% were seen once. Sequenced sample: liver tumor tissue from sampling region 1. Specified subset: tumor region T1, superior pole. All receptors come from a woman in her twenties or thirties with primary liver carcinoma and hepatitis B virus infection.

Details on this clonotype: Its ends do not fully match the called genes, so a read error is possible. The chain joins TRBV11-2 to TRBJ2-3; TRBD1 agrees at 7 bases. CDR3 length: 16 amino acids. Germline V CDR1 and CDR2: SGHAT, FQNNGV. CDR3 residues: CARGRTRQGRGDTRYF. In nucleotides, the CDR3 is TGTGCCAGGGGCCGGACGCGACAGGGAAGGGGAGATACGCGGTATTTT.

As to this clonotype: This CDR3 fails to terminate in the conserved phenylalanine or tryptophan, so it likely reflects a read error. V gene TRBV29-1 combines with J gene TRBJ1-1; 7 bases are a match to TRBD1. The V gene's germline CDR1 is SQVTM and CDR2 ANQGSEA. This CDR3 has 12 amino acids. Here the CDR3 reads CSVETGSTVAFV. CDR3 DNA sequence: TGCAGTGTCGAGACAGGGAGCACTGTAGCTTTCGTT.

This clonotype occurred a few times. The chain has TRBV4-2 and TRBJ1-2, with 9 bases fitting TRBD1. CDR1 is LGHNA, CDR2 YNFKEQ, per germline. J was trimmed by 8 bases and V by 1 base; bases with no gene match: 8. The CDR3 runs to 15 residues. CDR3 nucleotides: TGTGCCAGCAGCCAAGGGACACAGGGGGCGGGAGGCTACACCTTC. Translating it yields CASSQGTQGAGGYTF.

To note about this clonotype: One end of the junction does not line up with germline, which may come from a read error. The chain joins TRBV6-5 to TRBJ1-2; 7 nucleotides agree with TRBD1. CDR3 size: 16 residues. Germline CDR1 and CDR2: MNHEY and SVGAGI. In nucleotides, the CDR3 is TGCGCCAGCAGGGGGGCGGTCGGAGCTCCTAACTATGGCCACACCTTC. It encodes CASRGAVGAPNYGHTF.

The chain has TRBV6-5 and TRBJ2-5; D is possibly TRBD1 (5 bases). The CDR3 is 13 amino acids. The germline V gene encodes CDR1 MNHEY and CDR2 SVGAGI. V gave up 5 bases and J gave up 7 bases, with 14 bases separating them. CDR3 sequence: CASSTDVGLTQYF. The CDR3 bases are TGTGCCAGCAGTACTGACGTGGGGCTGACCCAGTACTTC.

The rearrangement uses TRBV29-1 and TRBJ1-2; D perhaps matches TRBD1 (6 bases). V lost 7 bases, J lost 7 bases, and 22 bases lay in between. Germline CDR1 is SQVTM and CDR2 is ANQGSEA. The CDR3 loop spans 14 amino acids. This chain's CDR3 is CSGEDTGRRSGYTF. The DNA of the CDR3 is TGCAGCGGTGAGGATACAGGGAGGAGGAGTGGCTACACCTTC.

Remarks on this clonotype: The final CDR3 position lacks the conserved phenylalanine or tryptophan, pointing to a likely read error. This chain's CDR3 is CDSTYTSVGYEQYL. CDR3 DNA: TGTGACAGTACCTACACTAGCGTCGGCTACGAACAGTACCTC. The rearrangement uses TRBV6-2 or TRBV6-3 and TRBJ2-7; 7 nucleotides line up with TRBD2. CDR3 size: 14 residues. Germline CDR1 MNHEY, CDR2 SVGEGT.

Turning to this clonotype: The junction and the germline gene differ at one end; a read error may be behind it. This CDR3 reads CACSFGRGNTEAFF. In nucleotides, the CDR3 is TGTGCCTGCAGCTTCGGGCGGGGGAACACTGAAGCTTTCTTT. The genes are TRBV7-9 and TRBJ1-1; D is ambiguous. CDR3 length: 14 residues. Germline CDR1 reads SEHNR; CDR2 reads FQNEAQ (reference sequence).

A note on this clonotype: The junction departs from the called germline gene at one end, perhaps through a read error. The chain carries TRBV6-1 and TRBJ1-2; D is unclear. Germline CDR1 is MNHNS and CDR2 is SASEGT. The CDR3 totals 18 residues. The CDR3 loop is CTSSERFLVLRSNNGYNF. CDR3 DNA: TGTACCAGCAGTGAACGGTTCCTGGTCCTTAGATCTAACAATGGGTACAACTTC.

The CDR3 region is CASSLRADVVYEQYF. DNA of the CDR3: TGCGCCAGCAGCCTGAGGGCGGACGTCGTTTACGAGCAGTACTTC. V gene TRBV5-1 combines with J gene TRBJ2-7, with a weak D call TRBD2 (5 bases). With 4 bases removed from V and 4 bases from J, the gap between germline ends came to 18 bases. The CDR3 has 15 amino acids. Germline lookup yields CDR1 SGHRS and CDR2 YFSETQ.

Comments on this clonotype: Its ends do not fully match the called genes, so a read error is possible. As DNA, the CDR3 is TGTGCCACCAGGGACACTTGCTACAATGAGCAGTCCTTC. Protein product: CATRDTCYNEQSF. V usage is TRBV24-1 and J usage is TRBJ2-1; tentatively, D is TRBD1 (5 bases). Germline values: CDR1 KGHDR, CDR2 SFDVKD. There are 13 residues in the CDR3.

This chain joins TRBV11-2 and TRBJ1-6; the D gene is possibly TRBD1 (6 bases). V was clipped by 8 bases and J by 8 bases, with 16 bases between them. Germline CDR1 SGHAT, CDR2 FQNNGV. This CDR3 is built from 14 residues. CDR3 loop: CASGEGRGDSPLHF. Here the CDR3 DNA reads TGTGCCAGCGGGGAAGGGAGGGGGGATTCACCCCTCCACTTT.

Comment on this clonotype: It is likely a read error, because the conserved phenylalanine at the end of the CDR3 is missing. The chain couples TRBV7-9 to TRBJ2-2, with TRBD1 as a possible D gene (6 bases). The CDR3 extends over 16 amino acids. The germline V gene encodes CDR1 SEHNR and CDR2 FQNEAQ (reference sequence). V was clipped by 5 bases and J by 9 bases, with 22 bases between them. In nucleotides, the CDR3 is TGTGCCAGCAGCCCACAGGCGGCAGGGGCTGTTCGGGAGCTGTTTTCT. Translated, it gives CASSPQAAGAVRELFS.

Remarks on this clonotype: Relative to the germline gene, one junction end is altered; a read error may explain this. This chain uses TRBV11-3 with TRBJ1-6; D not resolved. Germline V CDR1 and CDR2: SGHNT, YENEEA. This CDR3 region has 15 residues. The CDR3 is CASGFKWSYNSPLNF. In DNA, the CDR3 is TGTGCTAGCGGCTTTAAGTGGAGCTATAATTCACCCCTCAACTTT. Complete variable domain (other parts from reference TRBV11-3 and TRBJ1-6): EAGVVQSPRYKIIEKKQPVAFWCNPISGHNTLYWYLQNLGQGPELLIRYENEEAVDDSQLPKDRFSAERLKGVDSTLKIQPAELGDSAVYLCASGFKWSYNSPLNFGNGTRLTVT.

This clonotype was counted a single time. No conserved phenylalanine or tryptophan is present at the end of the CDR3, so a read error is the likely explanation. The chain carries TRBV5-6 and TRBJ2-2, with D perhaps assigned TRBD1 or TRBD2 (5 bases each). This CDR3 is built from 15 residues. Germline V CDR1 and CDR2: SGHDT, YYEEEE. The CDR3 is CASSLAPRVTGKLFI. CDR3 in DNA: TGTGCCAGCAGTTTGGCACCCAGGGTCACCGGGAAGCTGTTTATT.

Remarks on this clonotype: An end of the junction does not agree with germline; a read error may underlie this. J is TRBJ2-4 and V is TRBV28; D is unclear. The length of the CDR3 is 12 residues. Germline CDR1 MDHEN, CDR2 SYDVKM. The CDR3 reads CASSFYKNIQYF. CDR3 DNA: TGTGCTAGCAGTTTCTATAAAAACATTCAGTACTTC.

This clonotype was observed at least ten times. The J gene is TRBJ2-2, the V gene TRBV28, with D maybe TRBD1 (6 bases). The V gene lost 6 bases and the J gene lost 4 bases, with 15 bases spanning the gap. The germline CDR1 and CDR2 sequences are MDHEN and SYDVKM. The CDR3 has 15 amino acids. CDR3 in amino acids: CASSPWQGSTGELFF. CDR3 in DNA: TGTGCCAGCAGCCCCTGGCAGGGGAGCACCGGGGAGCTGTTTTTT.

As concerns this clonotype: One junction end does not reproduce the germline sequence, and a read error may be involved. The CDR3 reads CAGSLVGLGSVELFF. The CDR3 nucleotides read TGTGCCGGCAGCTTGGTCGGACTGGGCTCCGTGGAGCTGTTTTTT. The genes are TRBV7-8 and TRBJ2-2; possibly TRBD2 for D (5 bases). Germline CDR1 reads SGHVS; CDR2 reads FQNEAQ. The CDR3 totals 15 residues.

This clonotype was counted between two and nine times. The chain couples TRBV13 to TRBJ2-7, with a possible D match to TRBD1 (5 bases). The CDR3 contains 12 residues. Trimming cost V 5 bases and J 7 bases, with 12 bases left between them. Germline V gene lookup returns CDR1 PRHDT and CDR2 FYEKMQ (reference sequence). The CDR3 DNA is TGTGCCAGCAGCCCAGGGATTGGGGAGCAGTACTTC. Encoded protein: CASSPGIGEQYF.

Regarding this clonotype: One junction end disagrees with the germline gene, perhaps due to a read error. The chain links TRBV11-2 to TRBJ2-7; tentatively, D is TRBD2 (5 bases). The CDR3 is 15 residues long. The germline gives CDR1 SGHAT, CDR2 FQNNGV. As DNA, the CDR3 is TGTGCCAGCAGCCACGAGGGAGTGCCAACCTACGAGCAATACTTC. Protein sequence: CASSHEGVPTYEQYF.

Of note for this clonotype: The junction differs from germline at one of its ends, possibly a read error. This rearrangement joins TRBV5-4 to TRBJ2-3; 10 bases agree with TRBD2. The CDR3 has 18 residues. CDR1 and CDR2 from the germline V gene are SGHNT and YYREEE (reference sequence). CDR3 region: CAGSNPAASGSQIDTQYF. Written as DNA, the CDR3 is TGTGCCGGCAGTAACCCGGCGGCTAGCGGGAGTCAGATAGATACGCAGTATTTT.

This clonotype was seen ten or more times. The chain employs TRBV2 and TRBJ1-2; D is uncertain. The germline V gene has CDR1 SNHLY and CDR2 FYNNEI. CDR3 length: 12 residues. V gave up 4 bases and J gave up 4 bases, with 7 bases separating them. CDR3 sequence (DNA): TGTGCCAGCAGTGTAACGCTCTATGGCTACACCTTC. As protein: CASSVTLYGYTF.

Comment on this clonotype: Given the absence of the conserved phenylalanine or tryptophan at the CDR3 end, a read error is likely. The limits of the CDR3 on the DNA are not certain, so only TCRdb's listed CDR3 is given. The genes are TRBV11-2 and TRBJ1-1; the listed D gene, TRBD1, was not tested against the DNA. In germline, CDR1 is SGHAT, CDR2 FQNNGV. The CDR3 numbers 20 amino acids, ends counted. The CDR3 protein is CASSARDRGRKRLSNTEALL.

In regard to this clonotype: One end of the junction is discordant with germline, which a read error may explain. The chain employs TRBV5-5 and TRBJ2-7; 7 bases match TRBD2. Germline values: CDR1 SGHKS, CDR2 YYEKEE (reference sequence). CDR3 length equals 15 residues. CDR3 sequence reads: CANSLAASGYYEQYF. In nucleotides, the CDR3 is TGTGCCAACAGCTTGGCGGCTAGCGGATACTACGAGCAGTACTTC.

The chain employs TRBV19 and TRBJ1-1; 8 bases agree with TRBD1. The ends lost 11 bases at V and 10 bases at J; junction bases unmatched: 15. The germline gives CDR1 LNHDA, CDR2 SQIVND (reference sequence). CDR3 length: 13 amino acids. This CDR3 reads CAVSVYRGMRAFF. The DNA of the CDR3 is TGTGCCGTTAGTGTCTACAGGGGGATGAGAGCTTTCTTT.

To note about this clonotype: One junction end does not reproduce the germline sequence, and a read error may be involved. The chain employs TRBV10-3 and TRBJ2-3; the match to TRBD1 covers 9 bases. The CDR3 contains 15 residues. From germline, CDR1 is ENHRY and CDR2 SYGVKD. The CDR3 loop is CAISEPGTGTDTQYF. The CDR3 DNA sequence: TGTGCCATTAGTGAACCAGGGACAGGGACCGATACGCAGTATTTT.

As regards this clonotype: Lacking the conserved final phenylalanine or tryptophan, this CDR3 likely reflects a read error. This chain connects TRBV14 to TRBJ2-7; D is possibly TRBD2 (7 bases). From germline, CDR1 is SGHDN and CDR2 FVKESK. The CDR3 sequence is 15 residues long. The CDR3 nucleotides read TGTGCCAGCTGCCAGGCGGCGGGGGCTGACTACGAGCAGTACTTA. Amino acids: CASCQAAGADYEQYL.

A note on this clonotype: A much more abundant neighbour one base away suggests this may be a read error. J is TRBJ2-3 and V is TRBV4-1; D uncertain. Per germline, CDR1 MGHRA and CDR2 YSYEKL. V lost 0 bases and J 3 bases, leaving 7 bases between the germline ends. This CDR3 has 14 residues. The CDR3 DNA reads TGCGCCAGCAGCCAAGATCGGAAGACAGATACGCAGTATTTT. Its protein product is CASSQDRKTDTQYF.

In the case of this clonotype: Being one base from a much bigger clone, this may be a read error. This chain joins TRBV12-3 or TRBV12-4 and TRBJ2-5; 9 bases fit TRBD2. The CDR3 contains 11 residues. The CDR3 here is CASSSRTSAFF. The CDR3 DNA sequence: TGTGCCAGCAGTTCGAGGACTAGCGCCTTCTTC.